The 29 T cell receptor beta chains listed next were all sequenced from one sample in a study of OX40 agonist ivuxolimab in advanced cancers. The method was immunoSEQ multiplex PCR; TCRdb's version includes in-frame clones alone and lacks a portion of them. The table includes fewer than 85,000 clones, approximately 80% detected once. The material sequenced was CD4+ or CD8+ T cells sorted from blood, taken in a trial of the OX40 agonist ivuxolimab. The receptors come from an adult with an advanced solid tumor such as melanoma, head and neck, liver or kidney cancer.

This clone came up once. The V call is TRBV15, the J call TRBJ1-4, with TRBD1 matching 10 bases. After removal of 0 bases from V and 8 bases from J, the junction contained 12 bases not matched to a gene. This CDR3 has 18 amino acids. Germline CDR1 LNHNV, CDR2 YYDKDF (reference sequence). CDR3 sequence reads: CATSRDLFDRGLREKLFF. The CDR3 DNA sequence: TGTGCCACCAGCAGAGATTTATTCGACAGGGGGCTAAGGGAAAAACTGTTTTTT.

This clone turned up a few times. The CDR3 DNA reads TGTGCCAGCAGTTTATCCGGAGAGAGGATCTATGGCTACACCTTC. It yields the protein CASSLSGERIYGYTF. V is TRBV28 and J is TRBJ1-2; D is unclear. V was pared by 1 base and J by 4 bases, with 13 bases between. CDR3 length equals 15 residues. The V gene's germline CDR1 is MDHEN and CDR2 SYDVKM.

The chain carries TRBV20-1 and TRBJ2-7; D possibly corresponds to TRBD1 (5 bases). The CDR3 spans 11 residues. Germline values: CDR1 DFQATT, CDR2 SNEGSKA (reference sequence). Trimming cost V 4 bases and J 5 bases, with 9 bases left between them. The CDR3 here is CSATPRDEQYF. CDR3 bases: TGCAGTGCTACCCCCAGGGACGAGCAGTACTTC.

Points on this clone: Likely a read error: the CDR3 ends without its conserved phenylalanine or tryptophan. The gene calls are TRBV5-6 and TRBJ2-7, with a weak D call TRBD1 (6 bases). The CDR3 loop spans 13 amino acids. Germline CDR1 SGHDT, CDR2 YYEEEE. V was pared by 0 bases and J by 7 bases, with 11 bases between. The CDR3 sequence: CASSLGLRGEQYA. Here the CDR3 DNA reads TGTGCCAGCAGCTTGGGTCTCAGGGGAGAGCAGTACGCC.

The V call is TRBV6-5, the J call TRBJ2-2, with 10 positions matching TRBD2. The CDR3 extends over 16 amino acids. V lost 2 bases, J lost 6 bases, and 6 bases stayed unmatched. Germline V gene sequence: CDR1 MNHEY, CDR2 SVGAGI. The CDR3 loop is CASSYKAGGLAGELFF. Here the CDR3 DNA reads TGTGCCAGCAGTTACAAAGCGGGAGGGCTGGCCGGGGAGCTGTTTTTT.

V is TRBV5-4 and J is TRBJ2-1, with 9 bases matching TRBD2. With V trimmed by 1 base and J by 6 bases, 2 bases remained unmatched. There are 14 residues in the CDR3. Per the germline V gene, CDR1 is SGHNT and CDR2 is YYREEE (reference sequence). This CDR3 is CASSLPSGTNEQFF. CDR3 in DNA: TGTGCCAGCAGCTTGCCTAGCGGGACCAATGAGCAGTTCTTC.

V and J are TRBV2 and TRBJ1-4; unclear D gene. Trimming removed 3 bases from V and 3 bases from J, with 11 bases in between. Germline V gives CDR1 SNHLY, CDR2 FYNNEI. The CDR3 length is 15 residues. CDR3 sequence reads: CASSDDTLPNEKLFF. The CDR3, as DNA: TGTGCCAGCAGTGACGACACTTTACCTAATGAAAAACTGTTTTTT.

The genes are TRBV7-7 and TRBJ2-3; 8 bases are shared with TRBD2. CDR1 is SSHAT and CDR2 is FNYEAQ in the germline V gene (reference sequence). The CDR3 consists of 16 residues. V lost 5 bases and J lost 0; bases outside the gene matches: 7. The CDR3 is CASSPIAGLSTDTQYF. The CDR3 region has the DNA TGTGCCAGCAGCCCTATAGCGGGGCTTAGCACAGATACGCAGTATTTT.

The V gene is TRBV7-2, the J gene TRBJ2-2, with TRBD2 matching 9 bases. Looked up from germline, CDR1 is SGHTA and CDR2 is FQGNSA. The CDR3 loop spans 16 amino acids. V lost 5 bases and J lost 7; bases outside the gene matches: 11. CDR3 DNA: TGTGCCAGCAGCCCCTGGCTGGCGGGAGGGGGCGGGGAGCTGTTTTTT. Translation gives CASSPWLAGGGGELFF.

The chain employs TRBV2 and TRBJ2-5; a weak D match, TRBD1 (6 bases). Matching the DNA end better, TRBJ2-7 makes the J call doubtful. This CDR3 has 15 residues. Germline assignment: CDR1 SNHLY and CDR2 FYNNEI. The CDR3 nucleotides are TGTGCCAGCAGTGTGGGGGCAAACAAATCCTACGAGCAGTACTTC. As protein: CASSVGANKSYEQYF.

This clone was counted a few times. The chain is built from TRBV9 and TRBJ2-1; D is tentatively TRBD1 or TRBD2 (5 bases each). There are 14 residues in the CDR3. Trimming pared 3 bases from V and 12 bases from J, leaving 19 bases between. The V gene's germline CDR1 is SGDLS and CDR2 YYNGEE. CDR3 in amino acids: CASSEDGASSGQFF. The CDR3 coding sequence is TGTGCCAGCAGCGAGGACGGGGCCTCCTCAGGGCAGTTCTTC.

CDR3 protein: CASSQERGANQPQHF. CDR3 DNA: TGCGCCAGCAGCCAAGAACGAGGTGCGAATCAGCCCCAGCATTTT. The chain has TRBV4-3 and TRBJ1-5; no firm D call. Trimming pared 0 bases from V and 4 bases from J, leaving 10 bases between. The CDR3 totals 15 residues. Germline values: CDR1 LGHNA, CDR2 YSLEER.

The V and J genes are TRBV6-6 and TRBJ2-3; tentative D call: TRBD1 (5 bases). Germline CDR1 is MNHNY and CDR2 is SVGAGI (reference sequence). Trimming removed 3 bases at V and 4 bases at J, with 11 bases between. This CDR3 region has 14 residues. The CDR3 DNA reads TGTGCCAGCAGTTATATCCAGGGCTCAGATACGCAGTATTTT. Its protein product is CASSYIQGSDTQYF.

The rearrangement joins TRBV19 to TRBJ2-2; 12 nucleotides align to TRBD2. After removal of 6 bases from V and 8 bases from J, the junction contained 13 bases not matched to a gene. CDR1 is LNHDA and CDR2 is SQIVND in the germline V gene (reference sequence). This CDR3 spans 17 amino acids. For the CDR3, the DNA is TGTGCCAGTAGCCGATCTAGCGGGAGGGCCGGGAAGGGGGAGCTGTTTTTT. Residues: CASSRSSGRAGKGELFF.

V is TRBV10-3 and J is TRBJ1-1, with D unresolved. Germline V gene data show CDR1 as ENHRY and CDR2 as SYGVKD. The CDR3 covers 13 residues. V was clipped by 10 bases and J by 1 base, with 13 bases between them. The CDR3 protein is CASIQEQNTEAFF. CDR3 sequence (DNA): TGTGCCAGCATCCAGGAGCAGAACACTGAAGCTTTCTTT.

The table lists this clone with a few counts. The chain combines TRBV29-1 with TRBJ2-1, with a weak D call TRBD2 (7 bases). Germline-derived CDR1 and CDR2 are SQVTM and ANQGSEA. The CDR3 totals 14 residues. V lost 4 bases and J lost 9, with 19 bases in between. In nucleotides, the CDR3 is TGCAGCGTTGCCGAGGAGTGGGGGGGCACTGAGCAGTTCTTC. Protein product: CSVAEEWGGTEQFF.

The V gene is TRBV14, the J gene TRBJ1-2, with 7 bases matching TRBD1. J lost 8 bases, V lost 4 bases, and 7 bases had no gene match. Germline assignment: CDR1 SGHDN and CDR2 FVKESK. CDR3 length equals 13 residues. The CDR3 coding sequence is TGTGCCAGCAGCCGAGACAGGGAGAGCGGCTACACCTTC. Translated: CASSRDRESGYTF.

A word on this clone: An end of the junction differs from the germline gene, which may be a read error. The chain has TRBV6-1 and TRBJ2-5, with unresolved D. Germline lookup yields CDR1 MNHNS and CDR2 SASEGT. CDR3 length: 11 residues. CDR3 DNA sequence: TGTGCCAGCAGTGTTAAGGAGATCCAGTACTTC. Amino acids: CASSVKEIQYF.

The V gene is TRBV19, the J gene TRBJ2-5, with D perhaps matching TRBD2 (6 bases). Germline assignment: CDR1 LNHDA and CDR2 SQIVND (reference sequence). The CDR3 length is 16 residues. V was cut by 6 bases and J by 0 bases, with 17 bases left in between. The CDR3 loop reads CASSPHAREYQETQYF. In nucleotides, the CDR3 is TGTGCCAGTAGCCCCCATGCTCGGGAGTACCAAGAGACCCAGTACTTC.

CDR3 nucleotide sequence: TGTGCCAGCAGTTTAGTTGGCAGAACTTCCTACGAGCAGTACTTC. This codes for CASSLVGRTSYEQYF. V is TRBV28 and J is TRBJ2-7, with D unresolved. Germline loops: CDR1 MDHEN, CDR2 SYDVKM. Trimming pared 2 bases from V and 1 base from J, leaving 12 bases between. This CDR3 spans 15 amino acids.

The CDR3 DNA sequence: TGCGCCAGCAGCCAAGATCTTGGCGGGAGAAACACAGATACGCAGTATTTT. Encoded protein: CASSQDLGGRNTDTQYF. The chain couples TRBV4-1 to TRBJ2-3, with 7 nucleotides matching TRBD2. Germline CDR1 and CDR2: MGHRA and YSYEKL. Trimming removed 0 bases from V and 2 bases from J; junction bases left unmatched: 8. This CDR3 is 17 amino acids long.

The V call is TRBV5-4, the J call TRBJ2-5, with TRBD1 matching 10 bases. From germline, CDR1 is SGHNT and CDR2 YYREEE (reference sequence). V shed 0 bases and J 5 bases; nucleotides not matched to a gene: 1. This CDR3 region has 14 residues. CDR3 protein: CASSLGQGAETQYF. DNA of the CDR3: TGTGCCAGCAGCTTGGGACAGGGGGCTGAGACCCAGTACTTC. Combining the CDR3 with reference TRBV5-4 and TRBJ2-5 gives the whole variable domain ETGVTQSPTHLIKTRGQQVTLRCSSQSGHNTVSWYQQALGQGPQFIFQYYREEENGRGNFPPRFSGLQFPNYSSELNVNALELDDSALYLCASSLGQGAETQYFGPGTRLLVL.

The chain uses TRBV2 and TRBJ2-7, with 7 positions matching TRBD1. The germline CDR1 and CDR2 sequences are SNHLY and FYNNEI. The J segment lost 3 bases and the V segment lost 6 bases, leaving 5 bases of the junction unmatched. The CDR3 runs to 13 residues. The CDR3, as DNA: TGTGCCAGCAGAATACAGGGGCTCTACGAGCAGTACTTC. Amino acid sequence: CASRIQGLYEQYF.

This clone was seen only once. V usage is TRBV18 and J usage is TRBJ2-7, with 8 positions matching TRBD1. Germline-derived CDR1 and CDR2 are KGHSH and LQKENI. The V segment lost 5 bases and the J segment 0 bases; nucleotides outside the gene matches: 6. CDR3 length equals 15 residues. CDR3 in amino acids: CASSEGQASSYEQYF. The CDR3 coding sequence is TGTGCCAGCTCAGAGGGACAGGCTAGCTCCTACGAGCAGTACTTC.

This clone came up a few times. The rearrangement uses TRBV28 and TRBJ1-6, with TRBD1 identical over 10 bases. This CDR3 contains 15 residues. Germline CDR1 reads MDHEN; CDR2 reads SYDVKM. After removal of 5 bases from V and 10 bases from J, the junction contained 8 bases not matched to a gene. The CDR3 DNA reads as TGTGCCAGCAGTGACCGACAGGGGGCGAGGTCACCCCTCCACTTT. Residues: CASSDRQGARSPLHF.

This clone showed up just a few times. The CDR3 DNA sequence: TGCGCCAGCAGCGGACAGATGAACACTGAAGCTTTCTTT. It is translated as CASSGQMNTEAFF. The chain recombines TRBV10-1 with TRBJ1-1; TRBD1 might be the D (6 bases). CDR3 size: 13 residues. CDR1 and CDR2 (germline): WNHNN, SYGVQD (reference sequence). Trimming removed 6 bases at V and 0 bases at J, with 8 bases between.

The V gene is TRBV12-5, the J gene TRBJ1-1; D remains ambiguous. The CDR3 spans 12 residues. V was pared by 3 bases and J by 10 bases, with 12 bases between. Germline CDR1 reads LGHNT; CDR2 reads FRNRAP. CDR3 nucleotides: TGTGCTAGTGGTTTTTCTTCTCTTGCAGCTTTCTTT. This codes for CASGFSSLAAFF.

This rearrangement joins TRBV27 to TRBJ2-3; maybe TRBD2 (7 bases). The CDR3 has 16 amino acids. Germline V CDR1 and CDR2: MNHEY, SMNVEV (reference sequence). Trimming removed 6 bases from V and 0 bases from J, with 16 bases in between. The CDR3 DNA reads as TGTGCCAGCAGAGACCGGCGGGGGCCTAGCACAGATACGCAGTATTTT. Translation gives CASRDRRGPSTDTQYF.

The CDR3: CASSSGAGLRSDTQYF. The CDR3 DNA follows: TGTGCCAGCAGCTCAGGGGCGGGGCTTCGGTCAGATACGCAGTATTTT. The V and J genes are TRBV7-2 and TRBJ2-3; D is possibly TRBD1 or TRBD2 (6 bases each). Trimming stripped 4 bases from V and 4 bases from J, with 18 bases between. Looked up from germline, CDR1 is SGHTA and CDR2 is FQGNSA. The length of the CDR3 is 16 residues.